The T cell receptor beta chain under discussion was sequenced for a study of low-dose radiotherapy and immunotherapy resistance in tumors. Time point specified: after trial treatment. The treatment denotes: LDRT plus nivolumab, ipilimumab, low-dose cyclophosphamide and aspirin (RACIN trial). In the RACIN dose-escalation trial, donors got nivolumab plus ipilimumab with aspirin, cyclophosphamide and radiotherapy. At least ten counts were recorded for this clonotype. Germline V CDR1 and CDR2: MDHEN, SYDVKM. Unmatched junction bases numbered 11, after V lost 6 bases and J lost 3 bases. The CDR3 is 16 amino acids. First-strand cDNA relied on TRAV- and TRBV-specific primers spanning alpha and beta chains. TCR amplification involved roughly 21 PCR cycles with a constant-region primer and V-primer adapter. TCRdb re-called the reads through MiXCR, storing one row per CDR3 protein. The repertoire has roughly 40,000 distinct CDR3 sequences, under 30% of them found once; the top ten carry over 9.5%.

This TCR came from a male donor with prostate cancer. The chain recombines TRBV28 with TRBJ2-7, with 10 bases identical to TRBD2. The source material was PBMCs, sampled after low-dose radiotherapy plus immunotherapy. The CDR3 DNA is TGTGCCAGCAGCGACGTGAGCCTAGCGGGAGTCTACGAGCAGTACTTC. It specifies CASSDVSLAGVYEQYF.